At least ten counts were recorded for the clone carrying this T cell receptor (beta chain). What it recognizes is unknown. A junction end diverges from the germline sequence, so it may reflect a read error. The CDR3 consists of 16 residues. The germline gives CDR1 PRHDT, CDR2 FYEKMQ (reference sequence). Genomic DNA acted as the template from which TCR beta VDJ combination and CDR3 sequence profiling were carried out. TCRdb re-analysed the reads in MiXCR, keeping a single row per CDR3 protein. The sample includes some 220,000 distinct CDR3 sequences, about a third of them seen just once. The data were obtained in a study of CD8+CD57+ T cells in acquired aplastic anemia. Study information: Recorded DNA amounts for sorted CD4+ and CD8+ cells had an average of 3.2 ug.

Study-wide results and limits: Any difference that existed in CD8+ Simpson's diversity between patients and controls was not significant.

The sample consisted of sorted CD4+, CD8+, or CD8+CD57+ T cells (not recorded which) from PBMCs. The chain couples TRBV13 to TRBJ2-7, with 10 bases that match TRBD1. This clonotype was sampled from a human donor in good health, serving as a control. This CDR3 is CATSLLGDRGTYEQYF. In nucleotides, the CDR3 is TGTGCCACCAGCTTACTAGGGGACAGGGGCACCTACGAGCAGTACTTC.